This TCR beta chain was recorded in a study of persistence of HIV-infected CD4 T cells. Deletions cut 3 bases from V and 5 bases from J, with 20 bases between. The CDR3 contains 16 residues. CDR1 and CDR2 (germline): KGHSH, LQKENI. Cells were stimulated nonspecifically with anti-CD3/anti-CD28 magnetic beads. Sorting selected CD4+ T cells upregulating both CD40 ligand and CD69. On this clone: Its specificity is unknown.

Sequencing used immunoSEQ version 4 in survey mode. Profiled with immunoSEQ multiplex PCR; TCRdb holds only in-frame clones, not every one. The data contain 40,000 to 45,000 clones, about 90% of them singletons. This specimen consisted of CD4+ T cells sorted from PBMCs after 18-hour stimulation, obtained from a patient who received antiretroviral therapy. The source of this sequence is an adult man with HIV who was CMV-seropositive. The rearrangement joins TRBV18 to TRBJ2-7; weak D call: TRBD2 (5 bases). CDR3 nucleotide sequence: TGTGCCAGCTCACCGGTTGCCGGCGGGTCTGGGAACGAGCAGTACTTC. It yields the protein CASSPVAGGSGNEQYF.